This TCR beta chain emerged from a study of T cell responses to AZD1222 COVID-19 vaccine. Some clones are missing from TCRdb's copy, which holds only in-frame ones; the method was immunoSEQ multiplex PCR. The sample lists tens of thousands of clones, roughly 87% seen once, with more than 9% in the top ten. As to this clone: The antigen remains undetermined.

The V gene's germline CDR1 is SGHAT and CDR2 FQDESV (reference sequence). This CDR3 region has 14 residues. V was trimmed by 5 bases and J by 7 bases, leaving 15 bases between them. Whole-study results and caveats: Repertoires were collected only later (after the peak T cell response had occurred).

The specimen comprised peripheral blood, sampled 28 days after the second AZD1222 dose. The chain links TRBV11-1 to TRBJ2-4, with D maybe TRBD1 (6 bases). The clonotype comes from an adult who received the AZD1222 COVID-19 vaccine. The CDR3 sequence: CASSPVAGVNIQYF. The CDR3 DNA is TGTGCCAGCAGCCCCGTGGCAGGGGTGAACATTCAGTACTTC.